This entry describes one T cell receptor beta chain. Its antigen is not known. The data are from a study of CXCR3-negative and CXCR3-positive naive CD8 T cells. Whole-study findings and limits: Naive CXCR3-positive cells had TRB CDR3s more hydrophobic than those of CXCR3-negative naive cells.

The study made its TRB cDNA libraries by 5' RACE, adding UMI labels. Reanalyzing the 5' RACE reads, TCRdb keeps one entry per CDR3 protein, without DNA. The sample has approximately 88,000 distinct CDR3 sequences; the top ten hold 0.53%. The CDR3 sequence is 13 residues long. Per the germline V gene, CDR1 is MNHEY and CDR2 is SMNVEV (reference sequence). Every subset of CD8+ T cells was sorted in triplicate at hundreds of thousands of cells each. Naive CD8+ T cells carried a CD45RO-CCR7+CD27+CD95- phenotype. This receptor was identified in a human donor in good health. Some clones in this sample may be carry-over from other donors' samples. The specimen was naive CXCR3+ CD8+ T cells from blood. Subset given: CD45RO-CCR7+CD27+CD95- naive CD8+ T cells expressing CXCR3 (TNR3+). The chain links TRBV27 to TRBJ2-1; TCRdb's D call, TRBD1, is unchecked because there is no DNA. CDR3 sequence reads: CASSLQGGNEQFF.